The 14 T cell receptor beta chains below were found in one sample sequenced in a study of T cell changes during pregnancy in multiple sclerosis. Only in-frame clones appear in the TCRdb table, and some are missing; sequencing was by immunoSEQ multiplex PCR. The sample yields 50,000 to 60,000 clones, roughly nine tenths seen once. The source was CD4+ T cells from peripheral blood mononuclear cells, collected in the first trimester of pregnancy. These receptors came from a female donor with multiple sclerosis, enrolled in a pregnancy study.

The V gene is TRBV29-1, the J gene TRBJ1-4, with D unresolved. The length of the CDR3 is 12 residues. V lost 7 bases and J lost 6, with 12 bases in between. The germline CDR1 and CDR2 sequences are SQVTM and ANQGSEA. DNA of the CDR3: TGCAGCGGAGGGTCCCCCGATGAAAAACTGTTTTTT. This sequence encodes CSGGSPDEKLFF.

J is TRBJ1-1 and V is TRBV30; D is unclear. Trimming removed 2 bases at V and 0 bases at J, with 13 bases between. CDR1 and CDR2 (germline): GTSNPN, SVGIG (reference sequence). This CDR3 has 15 amino acids. The CDR3 DNA sequence: TGTGCCTGGAGTCATATGCGAGGGATGAACACTGAAGCTTTCTTT. It yields the protein CAWSHMRGMNTEAFF.

The rearrangement joins TRBV11-3 to TRBJ2-1, with 11 bases fitting TRBD2. Germline V lookup: CDR1 SGHNT, CDR2 YENEEA. V trimming: 5 bases; J trimming: 6 bases; junction bases outside the gene matches: 9. The CDR3 extends over 16 amino acids. The CDR3 here is CASSPPTSGASNEQFF. The CDR3 DNA is TGTGCCAGCAGCCCTCCGACTAGCGGGGCTTCCAATGAGCAGTTCTTC.

This clone has a single count. V usage is TRBV27 and J usage is TRBJ1-2; D remains ambiguous. The CDR3 covers 13 residues. Germline lookup yields CDR1 MNHEY and CDR2 SMNVEV (reference sequence). V lost 5 bases and J lost 2, with 9 bases in between. DNA of the CDR3: TGTGCCAGCAGTCCGCGGGCAAACTATGGCTACACCTTC. As protein: CASSPRANYGYTF.

The gene calls are TRBV5-1 and TRBJ2-4; 16 positions match TRBD2. The ends lost 3 bases at V and 6 bases at J; junction bases unmatched: 6. From germline, CDR1 is SGHRS and CDR2 YFSETQ. CDR3 length equals 17 residues. Written as DNA, the CDR3 is TGCGCCAGCAGCTCCCCGGGACTAGCGGGGGGGCCAAACATTCAGTACTTC. It translates to CASSSPGLAGGPNIQYF.

This chain uses TRBV19 with TRBJ2-1, with 7 positions matching TRBD1. Per germline, CDR1 LNHDA and CDR2 SQIVND (reference sequence). This CDR3 is 16 amino acids long. J was trimmed by 3 bases and V by 8 bases; bases with no gene match: 13. As DNA, the CDR3 is TGTGCCAGTTCCCCCCATCCGGGACAGAGCTACAATGAGCAGTTCTTC. It specifies CASSPHPGQSYNEQFF. Filled out from reference TRBV19 and TRBJ2-1, the complete variable domain reads DGGITQSPKYLFRKEGQNVTLSCEQNLNHDAMYWYRQDPGQGLRLIYYSQIVNDFQKGDIAEGYSVSREKKESFPLTVTSAQKNPTAFYLCASSPHPGQSYNEQFFGPGTRLTVL.

The chain combines TRBV7-2 with TRBJ1-1; D is undetermined. The CDR3 covers 15 residues. Germline CDR1 and CDR2: SGHTA and FQGNSA. V shed 0 bases and J shed 5 bases, with 13 bases lying between them. CDR3: CASSLAEVGRTEAFF. The CDR3, as DNA: TGTGCCAGCAGCTTAGCGGAGGTGGGGAGGACTGAAGCTTTCTTT.

In its sample, this clone ranks as medium-sized. The chain uses TRBV9 and TRBJ1-2; a possible D gene is TRBD1 (5 bases). Germline V gene sequence: CDR1 SGDLS, CDR2 YYNGEE. The CDR3 has 15 residues. V lost 0 bases, J lost 4 bases, and 13 bases lay in between. The chain's CDR3 is CASSVEAAGGYGYTF. The CDR3 DNA is TGTGCCAGCAGCGTAGAAGCTGCGGGGGGCTATGGCTACACCTTC.

The chain is built from TRBV5-1 and TRBJ2-1; perhaps TRBD1 as D (5 bases). CDR1 is SGHRS and CDR2 is YFSETQ in the germline V gene. The V end was cut by 4 bases, the J end by 4 bases, with 12 bases between. The CDR3 sequence is 14 residues long. The CDR3 DNA reads TGCGCCAGCAGCGGACCAGGGCCTTACAATGAGCAGTTCTTC. Protein sequence: CASSGPGPYNEQFF.

The chain uses TRBV11-2 and TRBJ1-4, with 8 positions matching TRBD1. V shed 8 bases, J shed 8 bases, and the junction held 10 bases outside the gene matches. The CDR3 is 14 residues long. The germline CDR1 and CDR2 sequences are SGHAT and FQNNGV. This CDR3 is CASRRTGKREKLFF. CDR3 in DNA: TGTGCCAGCCGGCGGACAGGGAAGAGGGAAAAACTGTTTTTT. Full variable domain (rest looked up from reference TRBV11-2 and TRBJ1-4): EAGVAQSPRYKIIEKRQSVAFWCNPISGHATLYWYQQILGQGPKLLIQFQNNGVVDDSQLPKDRFSAERLKGVDSTLKIQPAKLEDSAVYLCASRRTGKREKLFFGSGTQLSVL.

The chain is built from TRBV6-5 and TRBJ2-7; perhaps TRBD1 as D (6 bases). The CDR3 consists of 13 residues. Germline V CDR1 and CDR2: MNHEY, SVGAGI. V lost 8 bases and J lost 2, with 13 bases in between. The CDR3 region is CASPHPGAYEQYF. CDR3 DNA: TGTGCCAGCCCTCACCCAGGGGCCTACGAGCAGTACTTC.

The chain joins TRBV7-3 to TRBJ2-7; tentatively, D is TRBD1 (6 bases). V was cut by 1 base and J by 3 bases, with 7 bases left in between. Looked up from germline, CDR1 is SGHTA and CDR2 is FQGTGA. The CDR3 totals 13 residues. CDR3 DNA: TGTGCCAGCAGCTTAATACAGGGCTACGAGCAGTACTTC. Translation: CASSLIQGYEQYF.

The CDR3 nucleotides read TGTGCCAGCAGTATACAGGAAAACAATGTGAGATTCACAGATACGCAGTATTTT. Protein sequence: CASSIQENNVRFTDTQYF. V and J are TRBV2 and TRBJ2-3, with D maybe TRBD1 (5 bases). Trimming left V 5 bases short and J 2 bases short, with 23 bases between. CDR1 and CDR2 from the germline V gene are SNHLY and FYNNEI. This CDR3 spans 18 amino acids.

The V gene is TRBV25-1, the J gene TRBJ1-2; possibly TRBD1 for D (5 bases). CDR3 size: 14 residues. Trimming removed 8 bases at V and 3 bases at J, with 16 bases between. CDR1 is MGHDK and CDR2 is SYGVNS in the germline V gene. The CDR3 here is CASSDSGTHYGYTF. DNA of the CDR3: TGTGCCAGCTCTGACTCCGGGACTCACTATGGCTACACCTTC.